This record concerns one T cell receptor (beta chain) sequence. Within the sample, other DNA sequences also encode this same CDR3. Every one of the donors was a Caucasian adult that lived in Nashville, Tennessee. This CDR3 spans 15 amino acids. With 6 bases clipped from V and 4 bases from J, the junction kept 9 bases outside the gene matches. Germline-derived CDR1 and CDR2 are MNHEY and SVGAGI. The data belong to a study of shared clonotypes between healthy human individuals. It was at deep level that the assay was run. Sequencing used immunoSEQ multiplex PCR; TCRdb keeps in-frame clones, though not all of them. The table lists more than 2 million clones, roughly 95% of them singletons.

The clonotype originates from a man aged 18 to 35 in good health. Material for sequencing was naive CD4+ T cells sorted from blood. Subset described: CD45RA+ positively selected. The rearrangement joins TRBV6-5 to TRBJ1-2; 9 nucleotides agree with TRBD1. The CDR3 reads CASSSPGQGIYGYTF. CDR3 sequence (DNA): TGTGCCAGCAGCTCACCGGGACAGGGTATCTATGGCTACACCTTC.